The next 30 T cell receptor beta chains were all read from a single sample in a study of T cell responses to AZD1222 COVID-19 vaccine. Some clones are missing from TCRdb's copy, which holds only in-frame ones; the method was immunoSEQ multiplex PCR. The data hold roughly 140,000 clones, with around 94% observed a single time. The starting material was peripheral blood, obtained after recovery from COVID-19. These receptors all come from an adult who had recovered from COVID-19.

The chain is built from TRBV6-2 or TRBV6-3 and TRBJ2-7, with 10 positions matching TRBD2. The CDR3 extends over 16 amino acids. V was pared by 6 bases and J by 4 bases, with 12 bases of the junction left unmatched. The V gene's germline CDR1 is MNHEY and CDR2 SVGEGT. In DNA, the CDR3 is TGTGCCAGCAGCTGGACGACTAGCGGGTTTTGGTACGAGCAGTACTTC. This sequence encodes CASSWTTSGFWYEQYF.

The J gene is TRBJ2-1, the V gene TRBV5-1; 8 bases align to TRBD2. Looked up from germline, CDR1 is SGHRS and CDR2 is YFSETQ. Unmatched junction bases numbered 11, after V lost 4 bases and J lost 8 bases. The CDR3 length is 15 residues. The CDR3 sequence: CASSPGLAIAHEQFF. CDR3 bases: TGCGCCAGCAGCCCTGGACTAGCTATTGCCCATGAGCAGTTCTTC.

A single count supports this clone. The chain carries TRBV29-1 and TRBJ2-7, with 9 nucleotides matching TRBD1. CDR3 length: 13 amino acids. The V gene's germline CDR1 is SQVTM and CDR2 ANQGSEA. The junction had 4 bases not matched to a gene; V was cut back by 6 bases and J by 1 base. The CDR3 protein is CSVRQGGSYEQYF. The DNA of the CDR3 is TGCAGCGTCCGACAGGGGGGATCCTACGAGCAGTACTTC.

The chain has TRBV5-1 and TRBJ2-5; D gene ambiguous. This CDR3 has 14 amino acids. CDR1 and CDR2 from the germline V gene are SGHRS and YFSETQ. V was shortened by 0 bases and J by 1 base, with 7 bases between the two germline ends. CDR3 loop: CASSLGRTQETQYF. CDR3 bases: TGCGCCAGCAGCTTGGGTAGGACCCAAGAGACCCAGTACTTC.

The chain is built from TRBV10-1 and TRBJ2-2; TRBD1 agrees at 7 bases. The CDR3 is made up of 18 amino acids. With V trimmed by 2 bases and J by 0 bases, 9 bases remained unmatched. From germline, CDR1 is WNHNN and CDR2 SYGVQD (reference sequence). This chain's CDR3 is CASSEDPPGTANTGELFF. The CDR3 region has the DNA TGCGCCAGCAGTGAGGACCCTCCCGGGACAGCGAACACCGGGGAGCTGTTTTTT.

Written as DNA, the CDR3 is TGTGCCAGCAGTTCAACAGGGGAGTGGGGCAATTCACCCCTCCACTTT. Its translation is CASSSTGEWGNSPLHF. The genes are TRBV28 and TRBJ1-6; 7 bases are shared with TRBD1. Trimming took 4 bases from V and 7 from J; bases not matched to a gene: 10. Germline V gives CDR1 MDHEN, CDR2 SYDVKM. The CDR3 is 16 residues long.

The CDR3 region is CASSLASTSTDTQYF. The CDR3 DNA sequence: TGCGCCAGCAGCTTGGCTTCTACTAGCACAGATACGCAGTATTTT. This rearrangement joins TRBV5-1 to TRBJ2-3; D gene unclear. In germline, CDR1 is SGHRS, CDR2 YFSETQ. Trimming left V 0 bases short and J 0 bases short, with 8 bases between. CDR3 length equals 15 residues.

This sequence joins TRBV9 and TRBJ2-3; D gene uncertain. V was pared by 0 bases and J by 0 bases, with 11 bases between. Germline CDR1 reads SGDLS; CDR2 reads YYNGEE. This CDR3 has 16 residues. The CDR3 here is CASSVAARTSTDTQYF. The CDR3 DNA sequence: TGTGCCAGCAGCGTAGCCGCCCGAACTAGCACAGATACGCAGTATTTT.

This clone was recorded once. This chain joins TRBV19 and TRBJ1-2, with 9 bases that match TRBD1. Germline CDR1 is LNHDA and CDR2 is SQIVND (reference sequence). The CDR3 contains 17 residues. The V gene end was trimmed by 3 bases and the J gene end by 1 base; junction bases not matched to a gene: 9. CDR3 in DNA: TGTGCCAGTAGTATCGGACAGGGGCACGCTATTAACTATGGCTACACCTTC. This sequence encodes CASSIGQGHAINYGYTF.

The J gene is TRBJ2-2, the V gene TRBV19, with D perhaps matching TRBD1 (5 bases). From germline, CDR1 is LNHDA and CDR2 SQIVND (reference sequence). Deletions cut 6 bases from V and 6 bases from J, with 5 bases between. CDR3 length: 11 residues. The CDR3 here is CASRQAGELFF. CDR3 DNA: TGTGCCAGTAGACAGGCCGGGGAGCTGTTTTTT. The variable domain in full, with the rest retrieved from reference TRBV19 and TRBJ2-2, is DGGITQSPKYLFRKEGQNVTLSCEQNLNHDAMYWYRQDPGQGLRLIYYSQIVNDFQKGDIAEGYSVSREKKESFPLTVTSAQKNPTAFYLCASRQAGELFFGEGSRLTVL.

The chain is built from TRBV4-2 and TRBJ1-3, with D unresolved. The V end lost 0 bases, the J end lost 6 bases, and 6 bases lay between the germline ends. The CDR3 spans 13 residues. CDR1 and CDR2 (germline): LGHNA, YNFKEQ. The CDR3 nucleotides read TGTGCCAGCAGCCAAGATGGGGAAAACACCATATATTTT. Its protein product is CASSQDGENTIYF.

The gene calls are TRBV27 and TRBJ1-3; weak D call: TRBD1 (5 bases). Trimming cost V 5 bases and J 0 bases, with 14 bases left between them. Germline V lookup: CDR1 MNHEY, CDR2 SMNVEV (reference sequence). This CDR3 has 16 residues. The CDR3, as DNA: TGTGCCAGCAGTCCCGTAAGGGGCAACTCTGGAAACACCATATATTTT. Protein product: CASSPVRGNSGNTIYF.

V and J are TRBV5-1 and TRBJ1-3; 7 bases fit TRBD1. The germline V gene has CDR1 SGHRS and CDR2 YFSETQ. The CDR3 runs to 16 residues. The V gene end was trimmed by 4 bases and the J gene end by 0 bases; junction bases not matched to a gene: 7. CDR3 nucleotide sequence: TGCGCCAGCAGCGGGGGGGACAGCAGCTCTGGAAACACCATATATTTT. Protein: CASSGGDSSSGNTIYF.

V and J are TRBV28 and TRBJ1-5; perhaps TRBD1 as D (5 bases). The CDR3 has 16 residues. The V gene lost 7 bases and the J gene lost 9 bases, with 25 bases spanning the gap. The germline V gene encodes CDR1 MDHEN and CDR2 SYDVKM. The DNA of the CDR3 is TGTGCCAGCACTTCCCCAGGCCAGGGTCTGGGAGGGCCCCAGCATTTT. Its protein product is CASTSPGQGLGGPQHF.

The chain links TRBV12-3 or TRBV12-4 to TRBJ2-1; D call uncertain. V was pared by 5 bases and J by 4 bases, with 9 bases between. This CDR3 spans 13 amino acids. The CDR3 sequence is CASSPDHYNEQFF. The CDR3 region has the DNA TGTGCCAGCAGTCCGGACCATTACAATGAGCAGTTCTTC.

The chain combines TRBV19 with TRBJ2-1; D might be TRBD2 (6 bases). Trimming cost V 6 bases and J 5 bases, with 11 bases left between them. The CDR3 runs 13 residues. The V gene's germline CDR1 is LNHDA and CDR2 SQIVND (reference sequence). The CDR3, as DNA: TGTGCCAGTAGAGGACTACCCCACAATGAGCAGTTCTTC. This gives the protein CASRGLPHNEQFF.

The rearrangement links TRBV10-3 to TRBJ1-3; no clear D. Germline V gene data show CDR1 as ENHRY and CDR2 as SYGVKD. V was trimmed by 7 bases and J by 0 bases, leaving 13 bases between them. This CDR3 has 15 residues. CDR3 sequence reads: CAINGQASSGNTIYF. CDR3 sequence (DNA): TGTGCCATCAATGGGCAGGCGAGCTCTGGAAACACCATATATTTT.

The gene calls are TRBV12-5 and TRBJ2-3, with 10 positions matching TRBD2. This CDR3 comprises 16 residues. Germline V gene data show CDR1 as LGHNT and CDR2 as FRNRAP. V lost 4 bases, J lost 7 bases, and 11 bases stayed unmatched. The CDR3 nucleotides read TGTGCTAGTGGTTCCTCCTTAGCGGGAGGATCCCATACGCAGTATTTT. Amino acids: CASGSSLAGGSHTQYF.

This CDR3 reads CASSLSGLAYTYNEQFF. The CDR3 nucleotides read TGTGCCAGCAGCTTAAGCGGACTAGCGTACACTTACAATGAGCAGTTCTTC. This chain uses TRBV7-3 with TRBJ2-1; TRBD2 aligns across 9 bases. Germline V CDR1 and CDR2: SGHTA, FQGTGA. The CDR3 is 17 amino acids. After removal of 1 base from V and 4 bases from J, the junction contained 8 bases not matched to a gene. The whole variable domain, filled in from reference TRBV7-3 and TRBJ2-1, reads GAGVSQTPSNKVTEKGKYVELRCDPISGHTALYWYRQSLGQGPEFLIYFQGTGAADDSGLPNDRFFAVRPEGSVSTLKIQRTERGDSAVYLCASSLSGLAYTYNEQFFGPGTRLTVL.

The rearrangement links TRBV3-1 (or the pseudogene TRBV3-2) to TRBJ1-2, with a weak D call TRBD1 (6 bases). The CDR3 has 15 residues. Germline loops: CDR1 LGHDT, CDR2 YNNKEL (reference sequence). Trimming took 4 bases from V and 7 from J, leaving 19 bases between them. CDR3 residues: CASSPAGAGASGYTF. CDR3 in DNA: TGTGCCAGCAGCCCCGCGGGGGCGGGGGCCTCTGGCTACACCTTC.

J is TRBJ2-3 and V is TRBV11-3; TRBD2 matches 8 bases. Trimming cost V 0 bases and J 2 bases; bases outside gene matches: 10. Germline CDR1 SGHNT, CDR2 YENEEA. The CDR3 extends over 18 amino acids. The CDR3 nucleotides read TGTGCCAGCAGCTTAGAGGGACTAGACCCTCTATTCACAGATACGCAGTATTTT. This encodes CASSLEGLDPLFTDTQYF. The entire variable domain, with the rest obtained from reference TRBV11-3 and TRBJ2-3, is as follows: EAGVVQSPRYKIIEKKQPVAFWCNPISGHNTLYWYLQNLGQGPELLIRYENEEAVDDSQLPKDRFSAERLKGVDSTLKIQPAELGDSAVYLCASSLEGLDPLFTDTQYFGPGTRLTVL.

This chain connects TRBV5-4 to TRBJ1-3, with a possible D match to TRBD1 (6 bases). This CDR3 is 14 amino acids long. CDR1 and CDR2 (germline): SGHNT, YYREEE (reference sequence). The V gene lost 2 bases and the J gene lost 4 bases, with 10 bases spanning the gap. The CDR3 is CASSFGQSGNTIYF. The CDR3 nucleotides read TGTGCCAGCAGCTTCGGACAGTCGGGAAACACCATATATTTT.

This sequence joins TRBV5-4 and TRBJ2-3; D may be TRBD1 or TRBD2 (5 bases each). Germline V gives CDR1 SGHNT, CDR2 YYREEE (reference sequence). The CDR3 totals 18 residues. Trimming cost V 0 bases and J 1 base, with 18 bases left between them. This chain's CDR3 is CASSLGGTAAGGTDTQYF. In DNA, the CDR3 is TGTGCCAGCAGCTTGGGTGGGACGGCCGCCGGTGGCACAGATACGCAGTATTTT.

The J gene is TRBJ1-1, the V gene TRBV7-9; D is undetermined. V was trimmed by 1 base and J by 2 bases, leaving 2 bases between them. The CDR3 has 12 residues. Germline V gene data show CDR1 as SEHNR and CDR2 as FQNEAQ (reference sequence). The CDR3 DNA reads as TGTGCCAGCAGCTTAGTAAACACTGAAGCTTTCTTT. This gives the protein CASSLVNTEAFF.

The J gene is TRBJ2-2, the V gene TRBV27; maybe TRBD1 (6 bases). The CDR3 extends over 17 amino acids. Germline values: CDR1 MNHEY, CDR2 SMNVEV (reference sequence). V lost 7 bases and J 6 bases, leaving 24 bases between the germline ends. Here the CDR3 DNA reads TGTGCCAGCACCCCTCTCAGGGGTTCGCCCCTCCCCGGGGAGCTGTTTTTT. Encoded protein: CASTPLRGSPLPGELFF.

V usage is TRBV2 and J usage is TRBJ1-1; D ambiguous. The germline gives CDR1 SNHLY, CDR2 FYNNEI. V lost 0 bases, J lost 9 bases, and 11 bases lay in between. The CDR3 extends over 13 amino acids. CDR3 DNA: TGTGCCAGCAGTGAAGCGGCAGCCTTTCAAGCTTTCTTT. Translation: CASSEAAAFQAFF.

V usage is TRBV12-3 or TRBV12-4 and J usage is TRBJ1-2, with 8 bases lining up with TRBD1. This CDR3 contains 13 residues. Trimming took 6 bases from V and 8 from J; bases not matched to a gene: 8. This CDR3 is CASRRQGAGGYTF. In DNA form, the CDR3 reads TGTGCCAGCAGGCGTCAGGGGGCCGGCGGCTACACCTTC.

The table lists this clone with a count of one. The chain recombines TRBV6-1 with TRBJ1-6; TRBD1 matches at 7 bases. CDR3 length: 14 amino acids. V trimming: 3 bases; J trimming: 7 bases; junction bases outside the gene matches: 3. Germline-derived CDR1 and CDR2 are MNHNS and SASEGT. CDR3 residues: CASSEGQKNSPLHF. The CDR3 bases are TGTGCCAGCAGTGAGGGACAGAAAAATTCACCCCTCCACTTT.

The chain is built from TRBV6-1 and TRBJ2-3, with 11 positions matching TRBD2. The CDR3 runs to 14 residues. Germline trimming cut 8 bases from V and 3 bases from J; bases unmatched to any gene: 4. Germline V gene sequence: CDR1 MNHNS, CDR2 SASEGT. The CDR3 DNA is TGTGCCAGCGTCTCTAGCGGGAGGACAGATACGCAGTATTTT. It specifies CASVSSGRTDTQYF.

The chain carries TRBV6-6 and TRBJ1-1, with D possibly TRBD1 on 5 matching bases. The V and J ends lost 2 bases and 2 bases respectively, with 6 bases between them. CDR3 length: 13 residues. Per germline, CDR1 MNHNY and CDR2 SVGAGI (reference sequence). The CDR3 nucleotides read TGTGCCAGCAGTTACCAGGGAAACACTGAAGCTTTCTTT. Amino acids: CASSYQGNTEAFF.